This TCR beta chain was captured in a study of CD8 T cells in ankylosing spondylitis. In the case of this clonotype: A much larger clone lies a single base off, so this may be a read error.

Looked up from germline, CDR1 is SGHTA and CDR2 is FQGTGA. The CDR3 consists of 13 residues. TCRdb independently ran MiXCR on the 5' RACE reads; one entry per CDR3 protein. Altogether tens of thousands of distinct CDR3 sequences are present, 6% being singletons, with the ten largest covering around 12%. The sequence derives from a male donor with ankylosing spondylitis or in good health (not recorded which). Sequences were obtained from blood, either unsorted or a sorted T cell fraction (not recorded which). The rearrangement joins TRBV7-3 to TRBJ1-2; D is unclear. In nucleotides, the CDR3 is TGTGTCAGCAGCCCGGGGAGGGACTATGGCTACACCTTC. Translation: CVSSPGRDYGYTF.